This TCR beta chain was documented in a study of T-cell reconstitution after alpha-beta-depleted transplantation in children. Study-wide results and caveats: At the one-year point after transplant, T-cell counts and TCRbeta diversity were found to come mostly from T cells that had been newly produced.

The CDR3 loop spans 15 amino acids. Deletions cut 7 bases from V and 3 bases from J, with 16 bases between. Germline CDR1 and CDR2: SGHVS and FQNEAQ. Unique molecular identifiers were incorporated when the TCRbeta library was constructed. In TCRdb, the PCR reads were re-called with MiXCR into one record per CDR3 protein. In the table there are about 980,000 distinct CDR3 sequences, roughly 31% of which are singletons. In this sample, this clonotype turned up many times. As yet, its antigen is unknown. The material sequenced was PBMCs, mostly from graft donor cells, taken 360 days after TCRalphabeta/CD19-depleted stem cell transplant. This receptor was taken from a boy younger than two who had a stem cell transplant for SCID, so the T cells may come from the graft donor. V gene TRBV7-8 combines with J gene TRBJ2-1; weak D call: TRBD1 (5 bases). CDR3 in amino acids: CASTKIGTGYNEQFF. CDR3 in DNA: TGTGCCAGCACCAAAATCGGTACAGGCTACAATGAGCAGTTCTTC.